This TCR beta chain is from a study of T-cell reconstitution after alpha-beta-depleted transplantation in children. A TCRbeta library incorporating unique molecular identifiers was prepared. TCRdb fed the PCR reads into MiXCR, producing one record per CDR3 protein. The sample shows about 350,000 distinct CDR3 sequences, about an eighth of them seen only once. The CDR3 spans 13 residues. The germline V gene encodes CDR1 LNHDA and CDR2 SQIVND (reference sequence). The chain is built from TRBV19 and TRBJ1-1; possibly TRBD1 for D (6 bases). This specimen consisted of PBMCs, obtained from the stem cell graft. The receptor's source is a human donor who donated a stem cell graft to a child with Fanconi anemia. CDR3 sequence (DNA): TGTGGCTCGGGGGCGGCGTTGGACACTGAAGCTTTCTTT. Residues: CGSGAALDTEAFF.